This T cell receptor beta chain was retrieved from a study of T cells in Graves' hyperthyroidism and ophthalmopathy. Study observations and caveats: Prediction of ophthalmopathy progression came a median approximately 7 months pre-onset. Researchers report that a 13 V-J model separated ophthalmopathy from stable hyperthyroidism. Blood samples included most of the expanded thyroid clonotypes exceeding 0.001.

From germline, CDR1 is LGHDT and CDR2 YNNKEL (reference sequence). CDR3 length: 18 residues. V was cut by 1 base and J by 5 bases, with 23 bases left in between. The TCR beta CDR3 regions underwent amplification using RNA transcripts as the source. During a first-round RT-PCR of the TCR CDR3, the HTBI primer set was used. TCRdb called the multiplex PCR reads again in MiXCR, with one record for every CDR3 protein. In the table there are under 650,000 distinct CDR3 sequences, 15% to 20% of which are singletons. As for this clonotype: The antigen remains unidentified.

This rearrangement joins TRBV3-1 to TRBJ2-5, with D possibly TRBD2 on 6 matching bases. Sample: blood. This sequence originates from a woman in her twenties or thirties with Graves' hyperthyroidism. CDR3 in amino acids: CASSQVPTGRNEAETQYF. The CDR3 DNA follows: TGTGCCAGCAGCCAAGTCCCCACCGGGAGAAACGAAGCGGAGACCCAGTACTTC.